The next 2 T cell receptor beta chains were all read from a single sample in a study of CD8+CD57+ T cells in acquired aplastic anemia. Researchers used genomic DNA as the template to profile TCR beta VDJ and CDR3. TCRdb called the reads again in MiXCR, with one record for every CDR3 protein. The sample includes over 200,000 distinct CDR3 sequences, around 60% of them seen just once. Sequenced: sorted CD4+, CD8+, or CD8+CD57+ T cells (not recorded which) from PBMCs. The receptor set was obtained from a human donor in good health.

This clonotype has a count of ten or more. This chain connects TRBV6-1 to TRBJ1-2; the D is unclear. The CDR3 spans 16 residues. Per the germline V gene, CDR1 is MNHNS and CDR2 is SASEGT. Deletions cut 2 bases from V and 4 bases from J, with 17 bases between. In nucleotides, the CDR3 is TGTGCCAGCAGTGAAAGGTCTGTTTGGACGGGCTATGGCTACACCTTC. Amino acid sequence: CASSERSVWTGYGYTF.

The chain joins TRBV7-9 to TRBJ2-7; TRBD1 aligns across 9 bases. The CDR3 extends over 14 amino acids. Trimming at V came to 5 bases and at J to 5 bases, leaving 7 bases not matched to a gene. Germline V gene sequence: CDR1 SEHNR, CDR2 FQNEAQ (reference sequence). The CDR3 region has the DNA TGTGCCAGCAGCCCCGGGACAGGGAGGAACGAGCAGTACTTC. Protein: CASSPGTGRNEQYF. Supplemented by reference TRBV7-9 and TRBJ2-7, the full variable domain reads DTGVSQNPRHKITKRGQNVTFRCDPISEHNRLYWYRQTLGQGPEFLTYFQNEAQLEKSRLLSDRFSAERPKGSFSTLEIQRTEQGDSAMYLCASSPGTGRNEQYFGPGTRLTVT.